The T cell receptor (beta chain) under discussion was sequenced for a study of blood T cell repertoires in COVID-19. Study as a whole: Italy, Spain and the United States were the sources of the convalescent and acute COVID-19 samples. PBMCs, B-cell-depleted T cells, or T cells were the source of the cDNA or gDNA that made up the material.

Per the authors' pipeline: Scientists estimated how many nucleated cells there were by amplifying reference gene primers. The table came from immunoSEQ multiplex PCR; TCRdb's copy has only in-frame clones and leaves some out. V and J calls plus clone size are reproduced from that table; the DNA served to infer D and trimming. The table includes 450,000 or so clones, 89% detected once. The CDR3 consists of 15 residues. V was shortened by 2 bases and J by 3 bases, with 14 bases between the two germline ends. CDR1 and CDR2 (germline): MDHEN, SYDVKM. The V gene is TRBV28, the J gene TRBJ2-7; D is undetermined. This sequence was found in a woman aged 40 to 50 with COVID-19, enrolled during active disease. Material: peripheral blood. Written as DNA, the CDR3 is TGTGCCAGCAGTTTAGAGGATGGTGCCATCTACGAGCAGTACTTC. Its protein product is CASSLEDGAIYEQYF.